The 18 T cell receptor beta chains in this list originate from one sample, sequenced in a study of Tregs in tolerant kidney transplant recipients. The nonmyeloablative bone marrow transplants came from related graft donors, with transient mixed chimerism. Method: immunoSEQ multiplex PCR; TCRdb's copy keeps in-frame clones and lacks some. The table includes some 57,000 clones, about nine tenths detected once. The sample in question was CD8+ T cells from blood (PBMCs), obtained 24 months after the transplant. The receptors here all came from a human patient who received a combined kidney and bone marrow transplant. Some T cells may be provided by the graft donor.

The chain has TRBV2 and TRBJ2-7, with D uncertain. The CDR3 runs 16 residues. In germline, CDR1 is SNHLY, CDR2 FYNNEI. V lost 6 bases to trimming and J lost 2 bases, with 20 bases between them. The CDR3 region has the DNA TGTGCCAGCAGGCCCAGCCTAGTTTATCCGACCTACGAGCAGTACTTC. This translates into CASRPSLVYPTYEQYF.

V is TRBV2 and J is TRBJ2-2, with 10 positions matching TRBD2. The CDR3 runs 16 residues. V shed 7 bases and J 1 base; nucleotides not matched to a gene: 6. Per germline, CDR1 SNHLY and CDR2 FYNNEI. For the CDR3, the DNA is TGTGCCAGCAATTGGGCTAGCGGGGGGAACACCGGGGAGCTGTTTTTT. Its protein product is CASNWASGGNTGELFF. The full variable domain, in which reference TRBV2 and TRBJ2-2 provide the parts outside the CDR3, is EPEVTQTPSHQVTQMGQEVILRCVPISNHLYFYWYRQILGQKVEFLVSFYNNEISEKSEIFDDQFSVERPDGSNFTLKIRSTKLEDSAMYFCASNWASGGNTGELFFGEGSRLTVL.

The J gene is TRBJ2-2, the V gene TRBV19, with a weak D call TRBD2 (6 bases). The CDR3 is made up of 17 amino acids. Germline V CDR1 and CDR2: LNHDA, SQIVND (reference sequence). With 5 bases removed from V and 6 bases from J, the gap between germline ends came to 22 bases. In DNA form, the CDR3 reads TGTGCCAGTAGTCCTTTTGATTGGAGGCCGGGGGCCGGGGAGCTGTTTTTT. Amino acids: CASSPFDWRPGAGELFF.

This clone has a single count. The rearrangement uses TRBV11-2 and TRBJ2-7, with 8 bases fitting TRBD1. V was pared by 4 bases and J by 2 bases, with 10 bases of the junction left unmatched. Germline V gene data show CDR1 as SGHAT and CDR2 as FQNNGV. The CDR3 spans 16 residues. The CDR3 region has the DNA TGTGCCAGCAGCTCAACCATTGGGACAGGCACCTACGAGCAGTACTTC. This translates into CASSSTIGTGTYEQYF.

The chain has TRBV7-9 and TRBJ2-7, with D hard to call. Germline CDR1 SEHNR, CDR2 FQNEAQ (reference sequence). Trimming stripped 1 base from V and 7 bases from J, with 8 bases between. This CDR3 contains 12 residues. The CDR3: CASSLGAFEQYF. The CDR3 DNA follows: TGTGCCAGCAGCTTAGGGGCATTTGAGCAGTACTTC.

The chain joins TRBV5-5 to TRBJ2-7, with D possibly matching TRBD1 (6 bases). V lost 3 bases, J lost 2 bases, and 6 bases lay in between. The germline gives CDR1 SGHKS, CDR2 YYEKEE (reference sequence). The CDR3 consists of 12 residues. The CDR3 sequence: CASSWDTYEQYF. For the CDR3, the DNA is TGTGCCAGCAGCTGGGACACCTACGAGCAGTACTTC.

This chain links TRBV7-2 with TRBJ2-5; 9 bases map to TRBD2. The germline V gene has CDR1 SGHTA and CDR2 FQGNSA. The CDR3 is 16 amino acids. V dropped 5 bases and J dropped 4; count of bases not matched to a gene: 11. For the CDR3, the DNA is TGTGCCAGCAGCCTCGAGGGCGGGAGGGTAAGAGAGACCCAGTACTTC. Translated, it gives CASSLEGGRVRETQYF.

The chain is built from TRBV7-2 and TRBJ1-5; D is unresolved. Per germline, CDR1 SGHTA and CDR2 FQGNSA. This CDR3 has 14 amino acids. The V gene lost 3 bases and the J gene lost 0 bases, with 6 bases spanning the gap. This chain's CDR3 is CASSLSNSNQPQHF. DNA for the CDR3: TGTGCCAGCAGCTTGAGCAATAGCAATCAGCCCCAGCATTTT.

V gene TRBV12-5 combines with J gene TRBJ2-7; tentative D call: TRBD1 (5 bases). This CDR3 is 14 amino acids long. Germline V CDR1 and CDR2: LGHNT, FRNRAP. Trimming cost V 5 bases and J 3 bases, with 14 bases left between them. CDR3 in DNA: TGTGCTAGTGGTCCTCCCGGACACCGCTACGAGCAGTACTTC. Its translation is CASGPPGHRYEQYF.

The rearrangement links TRBV7-9 to TRBJ1-1; D gene ambiguous. CDR1 is SEHNR, CDR2 FQNEAQ, per germline (reference sequence). V lost 3 bases to trimming and J lost 6 bases, with 2 bases between them. The CDR3 is 10 residues long. The CDR3 DNA reads TGTGCCAGCAGCTTCGCTGAAGCTTTCTTT. Translated: CASSFAEAFF. The variable domain in full, completed from reference TRBV7-9 and TRBJ1-1, reads DTGVSQNPRHKITKRGQNVTFRCDPISEHNRLYWYRQTLGQGPEFLTYFQNEAQLEKSRLLSDRFSAERPKGSFSTLEIQRTEQGDSAMYLCASSFAEAFFGQGTRLTVV.

The gene calls are TRBV6-6 and TRBJ1-5; TRBD1 is a possible D gene (6 bases). V shed 2 bases and J shed 9 bases, with 14 bases lying between them. In germline, CDR1 is MNHNY, CDR2 SVGAGI (reference sequence). The CDR3 runs 14 residues. CDR3 sequence: CASSYLGDIRPQHF. As DNA, the CDR3 is TGTGCCAGCAGTTACCTGGGGGACATTAGGCCCCAGCATTTT.

This clone was picked up one time. This rearrangement joins TRBV6-1 to TRBJ2-4; tentative D call: TRBD1 (6 bases). V dropped 3 bases and J dropped 2 bases, with 14 bases sitting between them. The CDR3 contains 16 residues. Germline V gene data show CDR1 as MNHNS and CDR2 as SASEGT. CDR3 nucleotides: TGTGCCAGCAGTGAGGAACAGGGCCGGACCAAAAACATTCAGTACTTC. Translated, it gives CASSEEQGRTKNIQYF.

This clone was seen just once. Other DNA variants within this sample encode the same CDR3. This rearrangement joins TRBV28 to TRBJ1-6, with TRBD1 identical over 7 bases. Trimming at V came to 3 bases and at J to 0 bases, leaving 5 bases not matched to a gene. The CDR3 totals 17 residues. Germline lookup yields CDR1 MDHEN and CDR2 SYDVKM. CDR3 DNA sequence: TGTGCCAGCAGTTTGAGGACAGGTAGCTCCTATAATTCACCCCTCCACTTT. Amino acids: CASSLRTGSSYNSPLHF.

V and J are TRBV19 and TRBJ2-2; 7 nucleotides agree with TRBD2. With 6 bases clipped from V and 5 bases from J, the junction kept 9 bases outside the gene matches. CDR1 is LNHDA and CDR2 is SQIVND in the germline V gene (reference sequence). CDR3 length: 15 residues. CDR3 sequence: CASRVAGRGTGELFF. The CDR3 DNA reads TGTGCCAGTAGGGTAGCGGGCCGGGGGACCGGGGAGCTGTTTTTT. The variable domain in full, completed from reference TRBV19 and TRBJ2-2, reads DGGITQSPKYLFRKEGQNVTLSCEQNLNHDAMYWYRQDPGQGLRLIYYSQIVNDFQKGDIAEGYSVSREKKESFPLTVTSAQKNPTAFYLCASRVAGRGTGELFFGEGSRLTVL.

The chain recombines TRBV7-8 with TRBJ2-2, with 11 positions matching TRBD1. Germline V gene data show CDR1 as SGHVS and CDR2 as FQNEAQ. Trimming took 4 bases from V and 10 from J; bases not matched to a gene: 8. The CDR3 totals 15 residues. For the CDR3, the DNA is TGTGCCAGCAGCTGGACAGGGGGCCCATCCGAGGAGCTGTTTTTT. Translation: CASSWTGGPSEELFF. The variable domain in full, completed from reference TRBV7-8 and TRBJ2-2, reads GAGVSQSPRYKVAKRGQDVALRCDPISGHVSLFWYQQALGQGPEFLTYFQNEAQLDKSGLPSDRFFAERPEGSVSTLKIQRTQQEDSAVYLCASSWTGGPSEELFFGEGSRLTVL.

This rearrangement joins TRBV5-6 to TRBJ2-5, with 7 positions matching TRBD1. The germline V gene has CDR1 SGHDT and CDR2 YYEEEE. Trimming took 3 bases from V and 2 from J; bases not matched to a gene: 1. The CDR3 has 13 amino acids. CDR3 loop: CASSSGQQETQYF. The CDR3 coding sequence is TGTGCCAGCAGCTCGGGACAGCAAGAGACCCAGTACTTC.

The chain combines TRBV13 with TRBJ2-5; 15 nucleotides line up with TRBD2. V lost 4 bases and J lost 4; bases outside the gene matches: 4. CDR1 and CDR2 from the germline V gene are PRHDT and FYEKMQ (reference sequence). This CDR3 has 16 amino acids. CDR3 sequence reads: CASSSTGLAGGETQYF. CDR3 in DNA: TGTGCCAGCAGCTCAACGGGACTAGCGGGAGGAGAGACCCAGTACTTC.

The chain carries TRBV9 and TRBJ2-5, with 12 bases fitting TRBD2. The germline CDR1 and CDR2 sequences are SGDLS and YYNGEE. The CDR3 has 15 residues. After removal of 3 bases from V and 5 bases from J, the junction contained 5 bases not matched to a gene. DNA for the CDR3: TGTGCCAGCAGCGCTAGCGGGGGGGCCGGGGAGACCCAGTACTTC. Its protein product is CASSASGGAGETQYF.